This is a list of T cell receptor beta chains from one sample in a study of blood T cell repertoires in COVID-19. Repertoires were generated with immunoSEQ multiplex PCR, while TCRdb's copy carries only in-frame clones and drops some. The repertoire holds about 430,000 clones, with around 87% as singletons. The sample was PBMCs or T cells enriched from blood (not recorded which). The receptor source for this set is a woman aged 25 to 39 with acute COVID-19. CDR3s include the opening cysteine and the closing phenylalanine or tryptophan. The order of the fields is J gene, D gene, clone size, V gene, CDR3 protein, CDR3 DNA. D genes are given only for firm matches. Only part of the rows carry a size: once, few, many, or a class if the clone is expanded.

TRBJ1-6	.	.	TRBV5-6	CASSLVSGGSPLHF	TGTGCCAGCAGCTTGGTCTCCGGGGGGTCACCCCTCCACTTT
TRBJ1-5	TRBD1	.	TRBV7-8	CASSPGTGGNQPQHF	TGTGCCAGCAGCCCCGGGACAGGGGGCAATCAGCCCCAGCATTTT
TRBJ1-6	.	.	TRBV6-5	CASRPDSSYNSPLHF	TGTGCCAGCAGACCGGACAGCTCCTATAATTCACCCCTCCACTTT
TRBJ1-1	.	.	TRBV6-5	CASSSRGSTEAFF	TGTGCCAGCAGTTCAAGGGGGAGCACTGAAGCTTTCTTT
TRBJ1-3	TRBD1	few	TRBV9	CASSATGAGNTIYF	TGTGCCAGCAGCGCTACAGGGGCTGGAAACACCATATATTTT
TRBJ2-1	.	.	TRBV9	CASSVEEGEQFF	TGTGCCAGCAGCGTAGAGGAGGGTGAGCAGTTCTTC
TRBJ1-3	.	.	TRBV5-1	CASSSDSSGNTIYF	TGCGCCAGCAGCTCGGACAGCTCTGGAAACACCATATATTTT
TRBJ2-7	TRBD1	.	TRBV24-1	CAMEGQGEDEQYF	TGTGCCATGGAGGGACAGGGGGAGGACGAGCAGTACTTC
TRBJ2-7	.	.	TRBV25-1	CASSLQGPYEQYF	TGTGCCAGCAGCTTACAGGGACCCTACGAGCAGTACTTC
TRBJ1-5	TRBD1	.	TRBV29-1	CSVRTGSNQPQHF	TGCAGCGTCCGGACAGGTTCTAATCAGCCCCAGCATTTT
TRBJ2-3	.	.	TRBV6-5	CASSYRGGDTDTQYF	TGTGCCAGCAGTTACCGTGGAGGGGACACAGATACGCAGTATTTT
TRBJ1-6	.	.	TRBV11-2	CASSLDAWMGSSYNSPLHF	TGTGCCAGCAGCTTAGATGCGTGGATGGGGAGCTCCTATAATTCACCCCTCCACTTT
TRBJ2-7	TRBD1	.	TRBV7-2	CASSFRDRPYEQYF	TGTGCCAGCAGCTTTCGGGACAGACCCTACGAGCAGTACTTC
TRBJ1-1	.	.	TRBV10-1	CASSELPYSGTEAFF	TGCGCCAGCAGTGAGCTTCCATACTCGGGCACTGAAGCTTTCTTT
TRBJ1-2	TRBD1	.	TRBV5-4	CASRAQGANGYTF	TGTGCCAGCAGGGCGCAGGGGGCTAATGGCTACACCTTC
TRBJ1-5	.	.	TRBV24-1	CATSAAGSNQPQHF	TGTGCCACCAGTGCAGCAGGGTCCAATCAGCCCCAGCATTTT
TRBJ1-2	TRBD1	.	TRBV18	CASSHDRGSYTF	TGTGCCAGCTCACACGACAGGGGATCCTACACCTTC
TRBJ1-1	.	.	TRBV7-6	CASRDDQWNTEAFF	TGTGCCAGTCGGGATGACCAATGGAACACTGAAGCTTTCTTT
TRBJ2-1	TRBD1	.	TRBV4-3	CASSQEGTGVYNEQFF	TGCGCCAGCAGCCAAGAAGGGACAGGGGTTTACAATGAGCAGTTCTTC